This TCR beta chain was captured in a study of CD8 T cells in ankylosing spondylitis. This clonotype was seen at least ten times. Germline V gives CDR1 SEHNR, CDR2 FQNEAQ (reference sequence). The V segment lost 3 bases and the J segment 7 bases; nucleotides outside the gene matches: 4. The CDR3 consists of 14 residues. One entry per CDR3 protein, called by TCRdb with MiXCR from the 5' RACE reads. The sample records under 300,000 distinct CDR3 sequences, roughly a tenth being singletons. J is TRBJ2-1 and V is TRBV7-9, with 9 bases fitting TRBD1. Material: blood, either unsorted or a sorted T cell fraction (not recorded which). This clonotype originated in a male donor with ankylosing spondylitis or in good health (not recorded which). CDR3 sequence: CASSFGQGPNEQFF. The CDR3 DNA reads as TGTGCCAGCAGCTTTGGACAGGGGCCAAATGAGCAGTTCTTC.